What follows are 32 T cell receptor beta chains derived from one specimen sequenced in a study of CD8 T cells in ankylosing spondylitis. These TCRs' antigens remain unknown. Study-level findings and limits: A TCR beta motif of 7 or 8 highly homologous variants appeared characteristic of ankylosing spondylitis blood.

TCRdb processed the 5' RACE reads anew with MiXCR; each CDR3 protein has one entry. The profile shows 470,000 or so distinct CDR3 sequences, around 26% of them singletons. The sequenced material came from blood, either unsorted or a sorted T cell fraction (not recorded which). All receptors derive from a male donor with ankylosing spondylitis.

This clonotype was seen a few times. The chain recombines TRBV5-1 with TRBJ2-1, with 7 bases lining up with TRBD1. Germline V gene lookup returns CDR1 SGHRS and CDR2 YFSETQ. J gave up 5 bases and V 6 bases, and 11 bases lay outside the gene matches. This CDR3 contains 15 residues. CDR3 in amino acids: CASTQSGQRNNEQFF. The CDR3 nucleotides read TGCGCCAGCACCCAATCGGGACAGAGGAACAATGAGCAGTTCTTC. Supplemented by reference TRBV5-1 and TRBJ2-1, the full variable domain reads KAGVTQTPRYLIKTRGQQVTLSCSPISGHRSVSWYQQTPGQGLQFLFEYFSETQRNKGNFPGRFSGRQFSNSRSEMNVSTLELGDSALYLCASTQSGQRNNEQFFGPGTRLTVL.

The J gene is TRBJ2-2, the V gene TRBV29-1; D gene unclear. Looked up from germline, CDR1 is SQVTM and CDR2 is ANQGSEA. The CDR3 is 14 residues long. V was pared by 6 bases and J by 0 bases, with 11 bases between. CDR3 DNA: TGCAGCGTGAGTGGTACCTCGAACACCGGGGAGCTGTTTTTT. Translated, it gives CSVSGTSNTGELFF.

The chain carries TRBV10-3 and TRBJ2-2; D gene uncertain. Germline V CDR1 and CDR2: ENHRY, SYGVKD. Between the trimmed V and J ends, which lost 3 bases and 3 bases, there was a span of 11 bases. This CDR3 is built from 15 residues. The CDR3 bases are TGTGCCATCAGTGATTACGGCTTACACACCGGGGAGCTGTTTTTT. Encoded protein: CAISDYGLHTGELFF.

This clonotype was seen only a few times. The rearrangement uses TRBV19 and TRBJ1-1; TRBD1 is a possible D gene (5 bases). This CDR3 contains 16 residues. The germline V gene encodes CDR1 LNHDA and CDR2 SQIVND (reference sequence). The ends were cut back, 0 bases at V and 0 bases at J, with 11 bases in the middle. The CDR3 nucleotides read TGTGCCAGTAGTATAGAGGGGACGGGGATGAACACTGAAGCTTTCTTT. The encoded protein is CASSIEGTGMNTEAFF.

On this clonotype itself: Compared with germline, one end of the junction differs, possibly owing to a read error. The chain links TRBV19 to TRBJ1-1; D is unclear. The CDR3 loop spans 9 amino acids. CDR1 is LNHDA, CDR2 SQIVND, per germline (reference sequence). Written as DNA, the CDR3 is TGTGCCAGTAGTCCCCCTTACATATTT. This gives the protein CASSPPYIF. The full variable domain, rest sourced from reference TRBV19 and TRBJ1-1, is DGGITQSPKYLFRKEGQNVTLSCEQNLNHDAMYWYRQDPGQGLRLIYYSQIVNDFQKGDIAEGYSVSREKKESFPLTVTSAQKNPTAFYLCASSPPYIFGQGTRLTVV.

J is TRBJ2-3 and V is TRBV20-1; TRBD2 agrees at 10 bases. V lost 3 bases, J lost 4 bases, and 7 bases stayed unmatched. The CDR3 spans 15 residues. Germline V CDR1 and CDR2: DFQATT, SNEGSKA (reference sequence). CDR3 DNA: TGCAGTGCTAGTAGCTCTAGCGGGAGATCAGATACGCAGTATTTT. It encodes CSASSSSGRSDTQYF.

The chain has TRBV30 and TRBJ2-7, with 7 bases fitting TRBD1. The CDR3 contains 11 residues. In germline, CDR1 is GTSNPN, CDR2 SVGIG (reference sequence). The ends lost 5 bases at V and 2 bases at J; junction bases unmatched: 0. The CDR3 DNA reads TGTGCCTGGGACAGGGCCTACGAGCAGTACTTC. Its protein is CAWDRAYEQYF. The whole variable domain, remainder taken from reference TRBV30 and TRBJ2-7, is SQTIHQWPATLVQPVGSPLSLECTVEGTSNPNLYWYRQAAGRGLQLLFYSVGIGQISSEVPQNLSASRPQDRQFILSSKKLLLSDSGFYLCAWDRAYEQYFGPGTRLTVT.

The J gene is TRBJ2-7, the V gene TRBV5-1; tentative D call: TRBD2 (5 bases). The CDR3 runs 13 residues. The germline V and J ends were trimmed by 1 base and 6 bases, with 11 bases remaining between them. From germline, CDR1 is SGHRS and CDR2 YFSETQ. The CDR3 DNA follows: TGCGCCAGCAGCTTGAGGGATGGAGGCGAGCAGTACGTC. This encodes CASSLRDGGEQYV.

This chain connects TRBV2 to TRBJ2-2, with a tentative D call TRBD1 (7 bases). The germline CDR1 and CDR2 sequences are SNHLY and FYNNEI. This CDR3 spans 17 amino acids. The V end lost 0 bases, the J end lost 5 bases, and 16 bases lay between the germline ends. The CDR3 DNA is TGTGCCAGCAGTGAAGCGACAGACAGGGACTTGACCGGGGAGCTGTTTTTT. Translation gives CASSEATDRDLTGELFF.

The V gene is TRBV24-1, the J gene TRBJ2-6; D possibly corresponds to TRBD1 (5 bases). The CDR3 spans 13 residues. Per the germline V gene, CDR1 is KGHDR and CDR2 is SFDVKD. V dropped 9 bases and J dropped 4 bases, with 9 bases sitting between them. The CDR3 region has the DNA TGTGCCACCTCGGACATCGGGGCCAACGTCCTGACTTTC. This encodes CATSDIGANVLTF.

The genes are TRBV5-1 and TRBJ2-3, with a possible D match to TRBD2 (5 bases). This CDR3 has 15 residues. Looked up from germline, CDR1 is SGHRS and CDR2 is YFSETQ. Trimming removed 4 bases at V and 2 bases at J, with 14 bases between. The CDR3 coding sequence is TGCGCCAGCAGCATGGAGGAGGCCTACACAGATACGCAGTATTTT. Encoded protein: CASSMEEAYTDTQYF.

The V call is TRBV15, the J call TRBJ2-7; 10 nucleotides align to TRBD1. CDR1 and CDR2 (germline): LNHNV, YYDKDF (reference sequence). The ends lost 0 bases at V and 2 bases at J; junction bases unmatched: 10. The CDR3 covers 18 residues. As DNA, the CDR3 is TGTGCCACCAGCAGAGATATCCAAGGACAGGGGGTTACCTACGAGCAGTACTTC. Amino acid sequence: CATSRDIQGQGVTYEQYF.

This sequence joins TRBV6-5 and TRBJ1-5; the D is unclear. V was cut by 0 bases and J by 4 bases, with 13 bases left in between. The CDR3 sequence is 16 residues long. Germline CDR1 MNHEY, CDR2 SVGAGI. The CDR3, as DNA: TGTGCCAGCAGTTACTCGGTGCCTCGAGGAAATCAGCCCCAGCATTTT. This codes for CASSYSVPRGNQPQHF.

This chain links TRBV5-1 with TRBJ2-1, with TRBD2 identical over 10 bases. The CDR3 length is 15 residues. Germline CDR1 SGHRS, CDR2 YFSETQ. V shed 4 bases, J shed 7 bases, and the junction held 8 bases outside the gene matches. CDR3 region: CASSLIAGGKNEQFF. The CDR3 DNA reads TGCGCCAGCAGCCTGATAGCGGGAGGCAAGAATGAGCAGTTCTTC.

This clonotype was found once. The V and J genes are TRBV19 and TRBJ1-2; no reliable D call. Germline V gives CDR1 LNHDA, CDR2 SQIVND (reference sequence). V lost 5 bases and J 4 bases, leaving 8 bases between the germline ends. The CDR3 consists of 12 residues. CDR3 protein: CASSAEIYGYTF. In DNA form, the CDR3 reads TGTGCCAGTAGTGCAGAAATCTATGGCTACACCTTC.

In the case of this clonotype: An end of the junction does not agree with germline; a read error may underlie this. This sequence joins TRBV2 and TRBJ1-4; D not certain. Germline assignment: CDR1 SNHLY and CDR2 FYNNEI. This CDR3 is 15 amino acids long. The CDR3 protein is CVSSLHSTGDEKLFF. CDR3 DNA sequence: TGTGTCAGCAGCCTCCACTCGACCGGGGATGAAAAACTGTTTTTT.

This clonotype was picked up a small number of times. The V gene is TRBV20-1, the J gene TRBJ2-7; D unresolved. The CDR3 loop spans 14 amino acids. Germline CDR1 reads DFQATT; CDR2 reads SNEGSKA (reference sequence). The V end was cut by 6 bases, the J end by 4 bases, with 19 bases between. The CDR3 region is CSAPSLLLSYEQYF. CDR3 DNA: TGCAGTGCCCCGTCACTGCTCCTTTCGTACGAGCAGTACTTC.

This clonotype has at least ten counts. The chain recombines TRBV7-9 with TRBJ2-3, with D unclear. Germline loops: CDR1 SEHNR, CDR2 FQNEAQ (reference sequence). CDR3 length equals 13 residues. Trimming shortened V by 5 bases and J by 4 bases, and 10 bases separated the two germline ends. The CDR3 is CASSPRGPDTQYF. CDR3 bases: TGTGCCAGCAGCCCAAGAGGCCCAGATACGCAGTATTTT. The whole variable domain, filled in from reference TRBV7-9 and TRBJ2-3, reads DTGVSQNPRHKITKRGQNVTFRCDPISEHNRLYWYRQTLGQGPEFLTYFQNEAQLEKSRLLSDRFSAERPKGSFSTLEIQRTEQGDSAMYLCASSPRGPDTQYFGPGTRLTVL.

V usage is TRBV3-1 and J usage is TRBJ1-1, with D hard to call. V was trimmed by 1 base and J by 7 bases, leaving 4 bases between them. This CDR3 comprises 11 residues. Germline V gives CDR1 LGHDT, CDR2 YNNKEL (reference sequence). DNA for the CDR3: TGTGCCAGCAGCCAAGCAGGTGAAGCTTTCTTT. It encodes CASSQAGEAFF.

The rearrangement links TRBV11-2 to TRBJ1-2, with a weak D call TRBD1 (5 bases). Looked up from germline, CDR1 is SGHAT and CDR2 is FQNNGV. The CDR3 is made up of 14 amino acids. Trimming stripped 5 bases from V and 7 bases from J, with 17 bases between. DNA for the CDR3: TGTGCCAGCAGCGTCCAGGGATACTCAGGTGGCTACACCTTC. Residues: CASSVQGYSGGYTF.

V gene TRBV4-2 combines with J gene TRBJ2-1, with D tentatively TRBD2 (5 bases). In germline, CDR1 is LGHNA, CDR2 YNFKEQ. The ends were cut back, 4 bases at V and 8 bases at J, with 21 bases in the middle. The CDR3 extends over 16 amino acids. CDR3: CASSLRTGYGLDEQFF. The DNA of the CDR3 is TGTGCCAGCAGCCTACGGACGGGATATGGGTTGGATGAGCAGTTCTTC.

DNA for the CDR3: TGCGCCAGCAGCCAAGTTCGAGCTAGAGCGGTCAATGAGCAGTTCTTC. Encoded protein: CASSQVRARAVNEQFF. V is TRBV4-1 and J is TRBJ2-1; D might be TRBD2 (5 bases). The CDR3 loop spans 16 amino acids. Germline-derived CDR1 and CDR2 are MGHRA and YSYEKL. Trimming removed 1 base at V and 6 bases at J, with 16 bases between.

V gene TRBV7-2 combines with J gene TRBJ2-3; D possibly uses TRBD1 or TRBD2 (5 bases each). Germline CDR1 is SGHTA and CDR2 is FQGNSA. V lost 4 bases and J lost 2, with 10 bases in between. This CDR3 has 14 amino acids. DNA for the CDR3: TGTGCCAGCAGCTACGGGACCGACACAGATACGCAGTATTTT. This translates into CASSYGTDTDTQYF. Drawing the rest from reference TRBV7-2 and TRBJ2-3, the complete variable domain is GAGVSQSPSNKVTEKGKDVELRCDPISGHTALYWYRQSLGQGLEFLIYFQGNSAPDKSGLPSDRFSAERTGGSVSTLTIQRTQQEDSAVYLCASSYGTDTDTQYFGPGTRLTVL.

The genes are TRBV25-1 and TRBJ2-5, with a possible D match to TRBD2 (5 bases). V was clipped by 6 bases and J by 3 bases, with 11 bases between them. The CDR3 totals 13 residues. Looked up from germline, CDR1 is MGHDK and CDR2 is SYGVNS. The CDR3 loop is CASSRRTEETQYF. The CDR3 nucleotides are TGTGCCAGCAGCCGACGGACTGAAGAGACCCAGTACTTC.

This clonotype was counted a few times. The chain employs TRBV29-1 and TRBJ1-3; D call uncertain. Germline-derived CDR1 and CDR2 are SQVTM and ANQGSEA. The V gene lost 3 bases and the J gene lost 4 bases, with 13 bases spanning the gap. CDR3 size: 14 residues. CDR3 coding DNA: TGCAGCGTTGACTCGGACGCCCGGGGAAACACCATATATTTT. Its translation is CSVDSDARGNTIYF.

The chain combines TRBV3-1 with TRBJ2-1, with TRBD2 as a possible D gene (5 bases). This CDR3 comprises 15 residues. Germline CDR1 is LGHDT and CDR2 is YNNKEL (reference sequence). Deletions cut 0 bases from V and 1 base from J, with 7 bases between. The CDR3 coding sequence is TGTGCCAGCAGCCAAGAGCCGGGGTCCTACAATGAGCAGTTCTTC. The encoded protein is CASSQEPGSYNEQFF.

The chain has TRBV7-6 and TRBJ2-1, with a possible D match to TRBD2 (5 bases). V lost 1 base to trimming and J lost 3 bases, with 10 bases between them. Germline loops: CDR1 SGHVS, CDR2 FNYEAQ. The CDR3 is made up of 15 amino acids. The CDR3 spells CASSLGGFNYNEQFF. The DNA of the CDR3 is TGTGCCAGCAGCTTAGGAGGGTTTAACTACAATGAGCAGTTCTTC.

The chain joins TRBV2 to TRBJ1-2, with D possibly matching TRBD1 (5 bases). The CDR3 covers 13 residues. V lost 7 bases and J lost 2, with 11 bases in between. In germline, CDR1 is SNHLY, CDR2 FYNNEI. The CDR3 here is CASTPGSNYGYTF. The CDR3 coding sequence is TGTGCCAGCACTCCAGGGAGCAACTATGGCTACACCTTC. The complete variable domain, with remaining parts taken from reference TRBV2 and TRBJ1-2, reads EPEVTQTPSHQVTQMGQEVILRCVPISNHLYFYWYRQILGQKVEFLVSFYNNEISEKSEIFDDQFSVERPDGSNFTLKIRSTKLEDSAMYFCASTPGSNYGYTFGSGTRLTVV.

This chain uses TRBV5-1 with TRBJ2-7; weak D call: TRBD2 (5 bases). CDR3 length equals 16 residues. Germline lookup yields CDR1 SGHRS and CDR2 YFSETQ. V dropped 4 bases and J dropped 0 bases, with 17 bases sitting between them. CDR3 nucleotides: TGCGCCAGCAGCCCCCTCGAGAGAGCGGTCTCCTACGAGCAGTACTTC. Translated: CASSPLERAVSYEQYF. Filled out from reference TRBV5-1 and TRBJ2-7, the complete variable domain reads KAGVTQTPRYLIKTRGQQVTLSCSPISGHRSVSWYQQTPGQGLQFLFEYFSETQRNKGNFPGRFSGRQFSNSRSEMNVSTLELGDSALYLCASSPLERAVSYEQYFGPGTRLTVT.

V usage is TRBV20-1 and J usage is TRBJ2-2, with D unresolved. Germline V gives CDR1 DFQATT, CDR2 SNEGSKA (reference sequence). V lost 6 bases to trimming and J lost 5 bases, with 22 bases between them. The CDR3 has 16 residues. CDR3 nucleotides: TGCAGTGCCTCGCCCTTTACCGGCGGTGGGACCGGGGAGCTGTTTTTT. This sequence encodes CSASPFTGGGTGELFF.

CDR3 sequence reads: CASSLDGRVPYEQYF. The CDR3 DNA follows: TGTGCCAGCAGCTTGGACGGGAGGGTCCCCTACGAGCAGTACTTC. The chain joins TRBV5-6 to TRBJ2-7; 8 nucleotides line up with TRBD2. Germline trimming cut 0 bases from V and 2 bases from J; bases unmatched to any gene: 4. The CDR3 runs to 15 residues. Germline loops: CDR1 SGHDT, CDR2 YYEEEE.

The sample holds a few counts of this clonotype. This chain links TRBV27 with TRBJ1-2; 9 nucleotides agree with TRBD1. The germline V gene encodes CDR1 MNHEY and CDR2 SMNVEV (reference sequence). J lost 6 bases, V lost 5 bases, and 4 bases had no gene match. The CDR3 is 13 residues long. This chain's CDR3 is CASSNRGRDGYTF. The CDR3 DNA reads as TGTGCCAGCAGTAACAGGGGGCGAGATGGCTACACCTTC.